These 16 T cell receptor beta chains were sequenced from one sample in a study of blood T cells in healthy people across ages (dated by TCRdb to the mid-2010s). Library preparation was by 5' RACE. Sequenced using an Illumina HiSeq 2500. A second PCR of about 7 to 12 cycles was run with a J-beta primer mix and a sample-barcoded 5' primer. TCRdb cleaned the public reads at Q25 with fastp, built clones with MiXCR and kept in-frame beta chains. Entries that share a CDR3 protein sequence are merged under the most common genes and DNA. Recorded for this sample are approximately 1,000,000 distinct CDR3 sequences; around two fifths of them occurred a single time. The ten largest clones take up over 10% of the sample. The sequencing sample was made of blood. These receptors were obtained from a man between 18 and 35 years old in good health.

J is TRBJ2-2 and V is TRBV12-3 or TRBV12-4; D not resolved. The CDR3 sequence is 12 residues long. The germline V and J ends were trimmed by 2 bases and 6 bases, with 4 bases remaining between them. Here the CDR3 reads CASSLIPGELFF. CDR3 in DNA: TGTGCCAGCAGTTTAATCCCCGGGGAGCTGTTTTTT.

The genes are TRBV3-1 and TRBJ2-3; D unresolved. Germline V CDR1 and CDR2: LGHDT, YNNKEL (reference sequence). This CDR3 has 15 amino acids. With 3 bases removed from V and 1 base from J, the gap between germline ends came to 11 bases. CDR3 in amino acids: CASSQSDSGTDTQYF. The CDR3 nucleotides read TGTGCCAGCAGCCAGAGCGATTCCGGCACAGATACGCAGTATTTT.

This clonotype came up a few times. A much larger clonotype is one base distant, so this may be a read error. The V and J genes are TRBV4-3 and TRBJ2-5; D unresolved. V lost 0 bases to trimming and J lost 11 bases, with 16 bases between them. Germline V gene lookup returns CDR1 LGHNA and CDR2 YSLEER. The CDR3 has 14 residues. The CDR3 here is CASSQERQINEQYF. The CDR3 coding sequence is TGCGCCAGCAGCCAAGAAAGGCAGATCAATGAGCAGTACTTC.

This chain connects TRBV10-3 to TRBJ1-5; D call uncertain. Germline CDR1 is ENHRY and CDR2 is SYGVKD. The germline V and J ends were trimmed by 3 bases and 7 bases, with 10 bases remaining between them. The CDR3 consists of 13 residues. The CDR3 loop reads CAISDEVGQPQHF. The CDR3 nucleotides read TGTGCCATCAGTGATGAGGTTGGACAGCCCCAGCATTTT.

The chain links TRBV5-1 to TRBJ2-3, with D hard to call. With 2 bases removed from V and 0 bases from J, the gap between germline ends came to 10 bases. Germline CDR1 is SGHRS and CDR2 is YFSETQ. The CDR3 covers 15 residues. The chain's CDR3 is CASSFRPLSTDTQYF. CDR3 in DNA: TGCGCCAGCAGCTTCCGACCTTTGAGCACAGATACGCAGTATTTT. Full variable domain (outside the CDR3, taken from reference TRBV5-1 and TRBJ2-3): KAGVTQTPRYLIKTRGQQVTLSCSPISGHRSVSWYQQTPGQGLQFLFEYFSETQRNKGNFPGRFSGRQFSNSRSEMNVSTLELGDSALYLCASSFRPLSTDTQYFGPGTRLTVL.

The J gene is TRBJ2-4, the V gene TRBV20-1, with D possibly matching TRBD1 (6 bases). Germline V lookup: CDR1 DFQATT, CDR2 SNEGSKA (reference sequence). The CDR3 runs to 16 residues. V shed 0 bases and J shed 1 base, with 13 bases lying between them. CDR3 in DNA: TGCAGTGCTAGAGACCGGGACACGGGTGCCAAAAACATTCAGTACTTC. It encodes CSARDRDTGAKNIQYF.

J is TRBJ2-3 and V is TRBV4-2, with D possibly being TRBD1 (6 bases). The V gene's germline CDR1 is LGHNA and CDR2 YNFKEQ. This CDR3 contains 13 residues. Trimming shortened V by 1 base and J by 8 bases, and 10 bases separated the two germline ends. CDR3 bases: TGTGCCAGCAGCCAAGGAGGGGGAGCTACGCAGTATTTT. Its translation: CASSQGGGATQYF.

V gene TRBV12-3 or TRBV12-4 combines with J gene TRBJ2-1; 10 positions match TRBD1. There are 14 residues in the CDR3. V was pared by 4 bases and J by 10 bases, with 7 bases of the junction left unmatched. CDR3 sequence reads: CASSSGTGEYEQFF. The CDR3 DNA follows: TGTGCCAGCAGTTCCGGGACAGGGGAGTACGAGCAGTTCTTC.

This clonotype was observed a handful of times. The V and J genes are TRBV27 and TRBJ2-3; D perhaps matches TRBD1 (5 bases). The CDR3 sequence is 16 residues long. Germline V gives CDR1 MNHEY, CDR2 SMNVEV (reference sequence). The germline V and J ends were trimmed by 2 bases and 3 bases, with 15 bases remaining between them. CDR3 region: CASSLVRQLRTDTQYF. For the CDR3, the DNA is TGTGCCAGCAGTTTAGTTAGACAGTTAAGGACAGATACGCAGTATTTT.

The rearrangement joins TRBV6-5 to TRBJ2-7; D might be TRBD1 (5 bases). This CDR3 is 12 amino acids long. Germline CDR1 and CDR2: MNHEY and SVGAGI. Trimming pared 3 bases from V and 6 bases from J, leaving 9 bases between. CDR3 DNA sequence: TGTGCCAGCAGTTATGACAGTGGCGAGCAGTACTTC. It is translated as CASSYDSGEQYF.

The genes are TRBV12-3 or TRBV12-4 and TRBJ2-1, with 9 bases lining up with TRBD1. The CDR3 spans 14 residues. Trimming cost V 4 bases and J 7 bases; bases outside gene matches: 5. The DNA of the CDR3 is TGTGCCAGCAGTTACAGGGGGCGCGCAAATGAGCAGTTCTTC. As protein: CASSYRGRANEQFF.

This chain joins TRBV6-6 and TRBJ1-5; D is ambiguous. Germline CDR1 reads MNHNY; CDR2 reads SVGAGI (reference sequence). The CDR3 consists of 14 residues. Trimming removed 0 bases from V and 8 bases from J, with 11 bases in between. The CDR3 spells CASSYSNRGEPQHF. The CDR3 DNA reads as TGTGCCAGCAGTTACTCGAATCGGGGAGAGCCCCAGCATTTT.

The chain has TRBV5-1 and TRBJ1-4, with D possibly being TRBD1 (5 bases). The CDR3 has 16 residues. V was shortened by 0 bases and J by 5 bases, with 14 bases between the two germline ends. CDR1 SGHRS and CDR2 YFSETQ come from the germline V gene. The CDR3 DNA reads TGCGCCAGCAGCTTGGAATCCAGGGCAGGGAATGAAAAACTGTTTTTT. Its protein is CASSLESRAGNEKLFF.

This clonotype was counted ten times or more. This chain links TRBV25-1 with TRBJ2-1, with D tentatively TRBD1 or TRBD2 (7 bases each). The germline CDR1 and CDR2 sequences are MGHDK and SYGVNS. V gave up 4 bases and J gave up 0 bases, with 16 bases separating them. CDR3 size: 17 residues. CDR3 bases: TGTGCCAGCAGTGGAACAGGGGAGGGTTACTCCTACAATGAGCAGTTCTTC. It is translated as CASSGTGEGYSYNEQFF.

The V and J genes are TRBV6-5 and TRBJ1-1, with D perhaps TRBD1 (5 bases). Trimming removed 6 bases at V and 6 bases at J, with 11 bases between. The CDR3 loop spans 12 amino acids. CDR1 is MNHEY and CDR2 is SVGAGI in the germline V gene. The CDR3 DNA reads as TGTGCCAGCAGCCGCCCGGGGGCTGAAGCTTTCTTT. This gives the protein CASSRPGAEAFF.

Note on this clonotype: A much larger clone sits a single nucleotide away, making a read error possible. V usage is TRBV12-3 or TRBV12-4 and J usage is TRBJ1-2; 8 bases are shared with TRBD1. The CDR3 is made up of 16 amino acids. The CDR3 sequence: CASSLAWTGKDYSYTF. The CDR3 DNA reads TGTGCCAGCAGTTTAGCGTGGACAGGGAAGGACTATAGCTACACCTTC.